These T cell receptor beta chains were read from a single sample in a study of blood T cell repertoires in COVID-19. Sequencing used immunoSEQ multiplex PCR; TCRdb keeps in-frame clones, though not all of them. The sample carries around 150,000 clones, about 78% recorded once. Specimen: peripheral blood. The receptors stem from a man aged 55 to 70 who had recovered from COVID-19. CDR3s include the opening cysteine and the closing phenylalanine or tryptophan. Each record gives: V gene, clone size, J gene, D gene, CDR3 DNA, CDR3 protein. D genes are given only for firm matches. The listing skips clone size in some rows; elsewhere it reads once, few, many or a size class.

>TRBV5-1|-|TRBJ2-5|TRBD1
TGCGCCAGCAGTGAGGGGGCGCAGGGGACCCAGTACTTC
CASSEGAQGTQYF
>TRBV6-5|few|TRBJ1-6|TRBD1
TGTGCCAGCAGTTACCTGACAGGGCCAAATTCACCCCTCCACTTT
CASSYLTGPNSPLHF
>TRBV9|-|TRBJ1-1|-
TGTGCCAGCAACCGCCCTGGGGGGGAGAACACTGAAGCTTTCTTT
CASNRPGGENTEAFF
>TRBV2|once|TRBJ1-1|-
TGTGCCAGCACCATTCAGGAAACAGTAAACACTGAAGCTTTCTTT
CASTIQETVNTEAFF
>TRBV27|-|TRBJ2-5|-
TGTGCCAGCAGTTTAACCGGGACAATTCTCTACCAAGAGACCCAGTACTTC
CASSLTGTILYQETQYF
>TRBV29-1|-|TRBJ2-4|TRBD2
TGCAGCGTCGCCGTGACTAGCGGGGGACCTGGGGGCATTCAGTACTTC
CSVAVTSGGPGGIQYF
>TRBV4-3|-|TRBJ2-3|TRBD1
TGCGCCAGCAGCACAGGACAGGGGGCGAGGGCAGATACGCAGTATTTT
CASSTGQGARADTQYF
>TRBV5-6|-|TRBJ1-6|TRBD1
TGTGCCAGCAGCCTAGACAGGGGGCAATCACCCCTCCACTTT
CASSLDRGQSPLHF
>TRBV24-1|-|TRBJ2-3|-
TGTGCCACCAGTAGGGACATCAGCACAGATACGCAGTATTTT
CATSRDISTDTQYF
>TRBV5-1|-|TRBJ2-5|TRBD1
TGCGCCAGTGGACAGGGAAGAGAGACCCAGTACTTC
CASGQGRETQYF
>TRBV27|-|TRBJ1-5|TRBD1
TGTGCCAGCAGTCCAGGGGGGTTTGGAGGTCAGCCCCAGCATTTT
CASSPGGFGGQPQHF
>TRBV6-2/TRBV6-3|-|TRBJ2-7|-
TGTGCCAGCAGCAACACCTACGAGCAGTACTTC
CASSNTYEQYF
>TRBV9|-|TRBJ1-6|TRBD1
TGTGCCAGCAGCGCCGACAGGGCGGGGACTTCACCCCTCCACTTT
CASSADRAGTSPLHF
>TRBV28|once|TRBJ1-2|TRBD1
TGTGCCAGCCGCTTGGGACAGAACTATGGCTACACCTTC
CASRLGQNYGYTF
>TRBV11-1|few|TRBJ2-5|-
TGTGCCAGCAGCTTGGCCGGCAGGGTCGAAGAGACCCAGTACTTC
CASSLAGRVEETQYF
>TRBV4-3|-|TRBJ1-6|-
TGCGCCAGCAGCCAAGCCAGGTATAATTCACCCCTCCACTTT
CASSQARYNSPLHF
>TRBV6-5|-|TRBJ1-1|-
TGTGCCACCTCGGGGGGCCGCCACACTGAAGCTTTCTTT
CATSGGRHTEAFF
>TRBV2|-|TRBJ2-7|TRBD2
TGTGCCAGCCAGAGCGGGGGGAGCTCCTACGAGCAGTACTTC
CASQSGGSSYEQYF
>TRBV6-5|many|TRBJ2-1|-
TGTGCCAGCAGACAAAACAATGAGCAGTTCTTC
CASRQNNEQFF
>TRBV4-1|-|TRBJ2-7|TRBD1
TGCGCCAGCAGCCAAGTTTTCGGGAAGGGGGCGCAACGTGACGAGCAGTACTTC
CASSQVFGKGAQRDEQYF
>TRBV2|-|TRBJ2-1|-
TGTGCCAGCTGCCAATTGGCTCCCGGGTCTCGGAATGAGCAGTTCTTC
CASCQLAPGSRNEQFF
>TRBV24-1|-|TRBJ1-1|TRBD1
TGTGCCACCAGGGAGACAGGGGGGAACACTGAAGCTTTCTTT
CATRETGGNTEAFF
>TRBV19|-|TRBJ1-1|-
TGTGCCAGTAGTATTCGGGGGGGAAGCATGAACACTGAAGCTTTCTTT
CASSIRGGSMNTEAFF
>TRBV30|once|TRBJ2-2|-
TGTGCCTGGAGTTTAAAGCCCGGGGAGCTGTTTTTT
CAWSLKPGELFF
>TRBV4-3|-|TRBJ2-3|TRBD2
TGCGCCAGCAGCCAAGTCAAGAGCGGGGGAGATACGCAGTATTTT
CASSQVKSGGDTQYF
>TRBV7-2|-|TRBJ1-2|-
TGTGCCAGCAGCTTAGGGCCAGGGGAGTCCTATGGCTACACCTTC
CASSLGPGESYGYTF
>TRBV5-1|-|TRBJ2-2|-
TGCGCCAGCAGCTGGGCGGGGGCCTCTATGAACACCGGGGAGCTGTTTTTT
CASSWAGASMNTGELFF
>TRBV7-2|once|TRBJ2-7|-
TGTGCCAGCAGCTCGCCGGGGGTTACCTACGAGCAGTACTTC
CASSSPGVTYEQYF
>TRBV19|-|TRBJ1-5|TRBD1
TGTGCCAGTAGTACCCCGGACAGGGTGCGCAATCAGCCCCAGCATTTT
CASSTPDRVRNQPQHF
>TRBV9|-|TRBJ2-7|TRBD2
TGTGCCAGCAGCTCTGCCCCAAGCGGGGGCGAGCAGTACTTC
CASSSAPSGGEQYF
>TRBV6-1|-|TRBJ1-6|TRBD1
TGTGCCAGCAGTCTTAACAGGGGGCGGGGGTCACCCCTCCACTTT
CASSLNRGRGSPLHF
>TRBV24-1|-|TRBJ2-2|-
TGTGCCACCAGTGAGCGGGTCGGGACCGGGGAGCTGTTTTTT
CATSERVGTGELFF
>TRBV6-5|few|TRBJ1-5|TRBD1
TGTGCCAGCAGGATGACAGGGGGCAATCAGCCCCAGCATTTT
CASRMTGGNQPQHF